The rows below give T cell receptor beta chains drawn from one sample of a study of somatic mutations in cytotoxic T cells in rheumatoid arthritis. TCRdb's copy holds only in-frame clones and misses some; the assay was immunoSEQ multiplex PCR. The repertoire includes roughly 4,700 clones, about three quarters of them detected once, and over 30% sits in the top ten. Sequencing used CD8+ T cells sorted from blood. Every receptor here comes from a man in his sixties or seventies with rheumatoid arthritis. Both conserved end residues are part of each CDR3. A D gene is named only where the DNA matches it firmly. Not every row has a clone size; where given, it reads once, few, many or a size class.

d_gene | abundance | j_gene | v_gene | CDR3aa | CDR3nt
NA | NA | TRBJ1-4 | TRBV6-6 | CASGEQPEKLFF | TGTGCCAGCGGGGAGCAACCTGAAAAACTGTTTTTT
NA | NA | TRBJ2-1 | TRBV6-5 | CASSYRLATYNEQFF | TGTGCCAGCAGTTACCGGCTAGCGACCTACAATGAGCAGTTCTTC
NA | few | TRBJ2-3 | TRBV14 | CASSPGLRDTQYF | TGTGCCAGCAGCCCTGGACTTCGGGATACGCAGTATTTT
TRBD1 | NA | TRBJ1-2 | TRBV7-9 | CASSLAKTGVDYGYTF | TGTGCCAGCAGCTTAGCAAAGACAGGGGTAGACTATGGCTACACCTTC
TRBD1 | NA | TRBJ2-5 | TRBV19 | CASSMTPGGQETQYF | TGTGCCAGTAGTATGACGCCAGGGGGCCAAGAGACCCAGTACTTC
TRBD1 | NA | TRBJ2-7 | TRBV19 | CASSGTGGPSYEQYF | TGTGCCAGCTCCGGGACAGGGGGGCCATCCTACGAGCAGTACTTC
NA | NA | TRBJ2-1 | TRBV9 | CASSVAGEEFNEQFF | TGTGCCAGCAGCGTAGCGGGAGAAGAGTTTAATGAGCAGTTCTTC
TRBD1 | NA | TRBJ1-4 | TRBV27 | CASSLYPGGTQKLFF | TGTGCCAGCAGTTTATACCCAGGGGGTACTCAAAAACTGTTTTTT
NA | NA | TRBJ2-1 | TRBV6-6 | CASSLSPGQPEQFF | TGTGCCAGCAGTCTCTCACCGGGACAACCTGAGCAGTTCTTC
TRBD1 | few | TRBJ2-4 | TRBV6-6 | CASSYDGTARNIQYF | TGTGCCAGCAGTTACGACGGGACAGCTAGGAACATTCAGTACTTC
TRBD2 | NA | TRBJ2-1 | TRBV6-1 | CASSESSGADSYNEQFF | TGTGCCAGCAGTGAATCCAGCGGGGCTGACTCCTACAATGAGCAGTTCTTC
NA | NA | TRBJ2-3 | TRBV5-5 | CASSFMTGRDTQYF | TGTGCCAGCAGCTTTATGACAGGGAGGGATACGCAGTATTTT
TRBD2 | NA | TRBJ2-1 | TRBV10-1 | CASSDSGLAGGYSHNEQFF | TGCGCCAGCAGTGATTCGGGACTAGCGGGGGGCTACAGCCACAATGAGCAGTTCTTC
TRBD2 | NA | TRBJ2-7 | TRBV18 | CASSPRLAGGPGGYEQYF | TGTGCCAGCTCACCACGACTAGCGGGAGGGCCGGGGGGATACGAGCAGTACTTC
TRBD2 | NA | TRBJ2-1 | TRBV7-9 | CASSPRWGGGAGEQFF | TGTGCCAGCAGCCCCCGATGGGGCGGGGGGGCGGGTGAGCAGTTCTTC
NA | NA | TRBJ2-7 | TRBV9 | CASSVDFKGEQYF | TGTGCCAGCAGCGTGGACTTTAAGGGCGAGCAGTACTTC
NA | once | TRBJ1-1 | TRBV7-3 | CASSLSLTGNTEAFF | TGTGCCAGCAGCTTAAGTCTGACAGGGAACACTGAAGCTTTCTTT
NA | NA | TRBJ2-7 | TRBV7-9 | CASSPGLSYEQYF | TGTGCCAGCAGCCCGGGACTGAGCTACGAGCAGTACTTC
TRBD2 | NA | TRBJ2-7 | TRBV2 | CASSPGVAGPYEQYF | TGTGCCAGCAGCCCGGGGGTAGCGGGGCCCTACGAGCAGTACTTC
TRBD2 | NA | TRBJ2-7 | TRBV28 | CASSGLAGVYEQYF | TGTGCCAGCAGTGGACTAGCGGGAGTCTACGAGCAGTACTTC
TRBD2 | NA | TRBJ2-3 | TRBV2 | CASSPPQSSGVTDTQYF | TGTGCCAGCAGTCCACCCCAGAGTAGCGGGGTCACAGATACGCAGTATTTT
TRBD1 | NA | TRBJ2-2 | TRBV28 | CASSSFEWDRSLNTGELFF | TGTGCCAGCAGTTCCTTCGAGTGGGACAGGAGTTTAAACACCGGGGAGCTGTTTTTT
TRBD1 | NA | TRBJ2-7 | TRBV27 | CASSEGTVLEQYF | TGTGCCAGCAGTGAGGGGACAGTCCTCGAGCAGTACTTC
NA | NA | TRBJ2-7 | TRBV6-5 | CASWGRPYEQYF | TGTGCCAGCTGGGGCAGGCCCTACGAGCAGTACTTC
NA | NA | TRBJ2-2 | TRBV10-3 | CAIRSHRGGTPGPGELFF | TGTGCCATCAGGAGCCACAGGGGGGGGACCCCTGGGCCCGGGGAGCTGTTTTTT
TRBD1 | NA | TRBJ2-7 | TRBV6-5 | CASSLGQGPYEQYF | TGTGCCAGCAGTTTAGGACAGGGGCCCTACGAGCAGTACTTC
NA | NA | TRBJ2-1 | TRBV9 | CASSYDSLQGDEQFF | TGTGCCAGCAGTTATGACAGTCTCCAGGGCGATGAGCAGTTCTTC
NA | NA | TRBJ2-5 | TRBV10-3 | CAISEWRGETQYF | TGTGCCATCAGTGAGTGGAGAGGAGAGACCCAGTACTTC
NA | NA | TRBJ1-4 | TRBV29-1 | CSVERGTNEKLFF | TGCAGCGTTGAAAGGGGGACTAATGAAAAACTGTTTTTT
NA | medium-sized | TRBJ1-2 | TRBV11-1 | CASSLGGRSIFGYTF | TGTGCCAGCAGCTTAGGAGGCAGATCCATTTTTGGCTACACCTTC
NA | NA | TRBJ2-5 | TRBV2 | CASSGRGQETQYF | TGTGCCAGCAGTGGCAGGGGCCAAGAGACCCAGTACTTC
NA | NA | TRBJ2-7 | TRBV29-1 | CSVLTGTYEQYF | TGCAGCGTTCTCACAGGGACCTACGAGCAGTACTTC
TRBD1 | NA | TRBJ2-1 | TRBV27 | CASSLGGQGAHNEQFF | TGTGCCAGCAGTTTAGGCGGACAGGGGGCGCACAATGAGCAGTTCTTC
NA | NA | TRBJ1-2 | TRBV5-5 | CASSLIGDYGYTF | TGTGCCAGCAGCTTGATCGGGGATTACGGCTACACCTTC
NA | NA | TRBJ1-2 | TRBV30 | CAWRVSASGYTF | TGTGCCTGGAGAGTAAGCGCTAGTGGCTACACCTTC
TRBD2 | once | TRBJ2-5 | TRBV13 | CASSSQTSGGGETQYF | TGTGCCAGCAGCTCCCAGACTAGCGGGGGCGGGGAGACCCAGTACTTC
TRBD1 | NA | TRBJ2-3 | TRBV6-5 | CASSYGTGSDTQYF | TGTGCCAGCAGTTACGGGACAGGGTCAGATACGCAGTATTTT
TRBD1 | NA | TRBJ1-2 | TRBV2 | CASRDVPTGGYGYTF | TGTGCCAGCAGGGACGTACCGACAGGGGGATATGGCTACACCTTC
TRBD1 | NA | TRBJ2-7 | TRBV28 | CASSFRGTGFDEQYF | TGTGCCAGCAGTTTCCGTGGGACAGGGTTTGACGAGCAGTACTTC
NA | NA | TRBJ1-2 | TRBV28 | CASSLFRVYYGYTF | TGTGCCAGCAGTTTATTCAGGGTATACTATGGCTACACCTTC
TRBD2 | NA | TRBJ2-1 | TRBV7-6 | CASSLVAGVYNEQFF | TGTGCCAGCAGCTTAGTAGCGGGGGTCTACAATGAGCAGTTCTTC
TRBD2 | NA | TRBJ2-7 | TRBV30 | CAWSTLASGSYEQYF | TGTGCCTGGAGTACTTTGGCTAGCGGGAGTTACGAGCAGTACTTC